These 6 T cell receptor beta chains were all obtained from the same sample, sequenced in a study of T cells in Graves' hyperthyroidism and ophthalmopathy. Amplification of TCR beta CDR3 regions used RNA as the template. TCR CDR3 regions were first amplified by RT-PCR with HTBI primers. MiXCR, run by TCRdb on the multiplex PCR reads, gives a single entry per CDR3 protein. The sample includes around 700,000 distinct CDR3 sequences, around 20% of them seen just once. What was sequenced was blood. The receptors originated from a woman aged 50 to 65 with Graves' hyperthyroidism that later progressed to Graves' ophthalmopathy.

This clonotype occurred many times. The chain links TRBV11-2 to TRBJ2-7; TRBD1 aligns across 7 bases. CDR3 size: 14 residues. J gave up 5 bases and V 4 bases, and 8 bases lay outside the gene matches. Germline assignment: CDR1 SGHAT and CDR2 FQNNGV. CDR3 sequence: CASSSRQGINEQYF. The CDR3, as DNA: TGTGCCAGCAGCTCCCGACAGGGTATAAACGAGCAGTACTTC. The full variable domain, with the rest looked up from reference TRBV11-2 and TRBJ2-7, is EAGVAQSPRYKIIEKRQSVAFWCNPISGHATLYWYQQILGQGPKLLIQFQNNGVVDDSQLPKDRFSAERLKGVDSTLKIQPAKLEDSAVYLCASSSRQGINEQYFGPGTRLTVT.

This clonotype was seen ten or more times. The chain has TRBV7-9 and TRBJ2-2; 10 bases align to TRBD1. CDR1 is SEHNR and CDR2 is FQNEAQ in the germline V gene (reference sequence). V gave up 3 bases and J gave up 6 bases; unmatched junction bases: 4. This CDR3 contains 15 residues. The CDR3 sequence is CASSFAGQGPGELFF. CDR3 in DNA: TGTGCCAGCAGCTTCGCGGGACAGGGGCCCGGGGAGCTGTTTTTT.

This chain links TRBV14 with TRBJ1-1, with 10 nucleotides matching TRBD1. The V segment lost 4 bases and the J segment 7 bases; nucleotides outside the gene matches: 9. CDR3 size: 15 residues. CDR1 and CDR2 from the germline V gene are SGHDN and FVKESK. CDR3 sequence: CASSRQDRGGREAFF. The CDR3 DNA reads TGTGCCAGCAGCCGCCAGGACAGGGGGGGCCGTGAAGCTTTCTTT.

This clonotype occurred a few times. The gene calls are TRBV5-6 and TRBJ2-7; 8 bases agree with TRBD2. With 7 bases clipped from V and 1 base from J, the junction kept 4 bases outside the gene matches. Germline V gene sequence: CDR1 SGHDT, CDR2 YYEEEE. This CDR3 is built from 13 residues. The CDR3 region has the DNA TGTGCCAGCTCGGGGGGGACATCCTACGAGCAGTACTTC. Residues: CASSGGTSYEQYF.

The rearrangement links TRBV19 to TRBJ1-2; D is uncertain. Germline V gene sequence: CDR1 LNHDA, CDR2 SQIVND (reference sequence). V was clipped by 7 bases and J by 4 bases, with 16 bases between them. This CDR3 comprises 14 residues. CDR3 region: CASNTQATSYGYTF. CDR3 DNA: TGTGCCAGTAACACCCAGGCGACTTCCTATGGCTACACCTTC.

A few counts support this clonotype. J is TRBJ2-2 and V is TRBV19; unclear D gene. The V end was cut by 4 bases, the J end by 6 bases, with 12 bases between. The CDR3 extends over 14 amino acids. Looked up from germline, CDR1 is LNHDA and CDR2 is SQIVND (reference sequence). DNA for the CDR3: TGTGCCAGTAGTACTCGAGAGCCCGCCGGGGAGCTGTTTTTT. Translating it yields CASSTREPAGELFF.